What follows are 29 T cell receptor beta chains derived from one specimen sequenced in a study of control samples from healthy donors and cancer patients. Profiled with immunoSEQ multiplex PCR; TCRdb holds only in-frame clones, not every one. Of almost 90,000 clones listed, around 86% are singletons. Sample: blood. The source is a man aged 25 to 45 in good health.

A remark on this clone: This same CDR3 is encoded by further DNA sequences in the sample. The CDR3 nucleotides are TGTGCCAGCAGTTACTCGGGCAGGGGGGACACTGAAGCTTTCTTT. This codes for CASSYSGRGDTEAFF. This chain connects TRBV6-5 to TRBJ1-1, with 7 bases fitting TRBD1. After removal of 0 bases from V and 3 bases from J, the junction contained 4 bases not matched to a gene. Germline lookup yields CDR1 MNHEY and CDR2 SVGAGI. The CDR3 contains 15 residues.

The chain employs TRBV9 and TRBJ2-7, with a possible D match to TRBD2 (6 bases). Trimming took 3 bases from V and 7 from J, leaving 17 bases between them. CDR1 SGDLS and CDR2 YYNGEE come from the germline V gene. The CDR3 runs 14 residues. CDR3 sequence reads: CASSALLASLEQYV. CDR3 DNA: TGTGCCAGCAGCGCGCTACTAGCCTCCCTAGAGCAGTACGTC.

A single count supports this clone. The V call is TRBV7-3, the J call TRBJ2-3; D possibly uses TRBD1 or TRBD2 (6 bases each). The CDR3 loop spans 15 amino acids. Germline CDR1 is SGHTA and CDR2 is FQGTGA. V lost 1 base to trimming and J lost 6 bases, with 14 bases between them. CDR3 in DNA: TGTGCCAGCAGCTTAAAAGGGGGGCTCCGGGATACGCAGTATTTT. It yields the protein CASSLKGGLRDTQYF.

The chain links TRBV11-2 to TRBJ2-3, with D perhaps matching TRBD1 (6 bases). CDR3 size: 15 residues. Germline V lookup: CDR1 SGHAT, CDR2 FQNNGV. The V and J ends lost 7 bases and 2 bases respectively, with 16 bases between them. Here the CDR3 DNA reads TGTGCCAGCAAGCTCCGTACAGGGCTCACAGATACGCAGTATTTT. Translated: CASKLRTGLTDTQYF.

V is TRBV2 and J is TRBJ2-1; TRBD2 is a possible D gene (7 bases). The ends were cut back, 0 bases at V and 8 bases at J, with 17 bases in the middle. Per germline, CDR1 SNHLY and CDR2 FYNNEI. CDR3 size: 16 residues. The DNA for the CDR3 is TGTGCCAGCAGTGAAGCGCTTGGGGGGGGCACCGATGAGCAGTTCTTC. The encoded protein is CASSEALGGGTDEQFF.

The rearrangement joins TRBV5-4 to TRBJ1-2, with a tentative D call TRBD1 (5 bases). The V and J ends lost 4 bases and 2 bases respectively, with 9 bases between them. Germline assignment: CDR1 SGHNT and CDR2 YYREEE (reference sequence). The CDR3 consists of 13 residues. The CDR3 sequence: CASSDSTNYGYTF. In DNA form, the CDR3 reads TGTGCCAGCAGCGACAGCACGAACTATGGCTACACCTTC.

The chain is built from TRBV6-1 and TRBJ1-2, with D maybe TRBD1 (5 bases). Germline V gene lookup returns CDR1 MNHNS and CDR2 SASEGT. V was cut by 3 bases and J by 4 bases, with 9 bases left in between. This CDR3 region has 13 residues. The CDR3: CASSDQGSYGYTF. The CDR3 region has the DNA TGTGCCAGCAGTGATCAGGGATCCTATGGCTACACCTTC.

The chain carries TRBV7-9 and TRBJ1-6, with 11 bases matching TRBD1. V shed 5 bases, J shed 1 base, and the junction held 4 bases outside the gene matches. CDR3 length: 17 amino acids. Germline values: CDR1 SEHNR, CDR2 FQNEAQ (reference sequence). In DNA, the CDR3 is TGTGCCAGCAGCCCGGGACAGGGGGAATCCTATAATTCACCCCTCCACTTT. It encodes CASSPGQGESYNSPLHF. Full variable domain (remainder filled in from reference TRBV7-9 and TRBJ1-6): DTGVSQNPRHKITKRGQNVTFRCDPISEHNRLYWYRQTLGQGPEFLTYFQNEAQLEKSRLLSDRFSAERPKGSFSTLEIQRTEQGDSAMYLCASSPGQGESYNSPLHFGNGTRLTVT.

V gene TRBV6-2 or TRBV6-3 combines with J gene TRBJ2-3; 7 bases are shared with TRBD1. The J segment lost 0 bases and the V segment lost 2 bases, leaving 5 bases of the junction unmatched. CDR3 length: 16 amino acids. CDR1 is MNHEY, CDR2 SVGEGT, per germline. As DNA, the CDR3 is TGTGCCAGCAGTTACCCGACAGGGCCGAGCACAGATACGCAGTATTTT. Translating gives CASSYPTGPSTDTQYF.

The chain uses TRBV3-1 (or the pseudogene TRBV3-2) and TRBJ2-3, with TRBD1 matching over 7 bases. Germline values: CDR1 LGHDT, CDR2 YNNKEL (reference sequence). The CDR3 runs to 15 residues. The V and J ends lost 1 base and 5 bases, in that order; junction bases with no gene match: 6. The DNA of the CDR3 is TGTGCCAGCAGCCAAGGGACAGGATTGTTAGATACGCAGTATTTT. Translating gives CASSQGTGLLDTQYF.

The rearrangement joins TRBV21-1 to TRBJ1-2; whether TRBD1, the table's D call, matches the DNA was not checked. TRBV21-1 is shown as a pseudogene. The CDR3 covers 14 residues. This CDR3 is CASSKDRAYCGYTF. For the CDR3, the DNA is TGTGCCAGCAGCAAAGACAGGGCGTATTGTGGCTACACCTTC.

The V gene is TRBV5-1, the J gene TRBJ2-3, with D uncertain. This CDR3 spans 14 amino acids. V gave up 4 bases and J gave up 2 bases, with 11 bases separating them. Germline V gene data show CDR1 as SGHRS and CDR2 as YFSETQ. The CDR3 DNA is TGCGCCAGCAGCCCCCTGGAAAACACAGATACGCAGTATTTT. Translating it yields CASSPLENTDTQYF.

This chain connects TRBV29-1 to TRBJ1-2, with 8 positions matching TRBD1. V lost 7 bases and J lost 2; bases outside the gene matches: 6. This CDR3 is 13 amino acids long. From germline, CDR1 is SQVTM and CDR2 ANQGSEA. DNA of the CDR3: TGCAGCGCTGGGACAGGCTTCAACTATGGCTACACCTTC. Translation: CSAGTGFNYGYTF.

This clone was observed once. The V gene is TRBV6-5, the J gene TRBJ1-6; 9 positions match TRBD1. In germline, CDR1 is MNHEY, CDR2 SVGAGI. There are 13 residues in the CDR3. V shed 5 bases and J 8 bases; nucleotides not matched to a gene: 1. The CDR3 DNA is TGTGCCAGCAGTACAGGGGGCCATTCACCCCTCCACTTT. It translates to CASSTGGHSPLHF.

The V call is TRBV29-1, the J call TRBJ2-2; 7 nucleotides agree with TRBD1. V lost 6 bases, J lost 2 bases, and 6 bases stayed unmatched. The CDR3 is 14 amino acids. Germline V gives CDR1 SQVTM, CDR2 ANQGSEA. The CDR3 DNA is TGCAGCGTCACCGGGACAGAAAACACCGGGGAGCTGTTTTTT. It is translated as CSVTGTENTGELFF.

This clone was found once. The chain uses TRBV2 and TRBJ2-2; D is ambiguous. The CDR3 covers 14 residues. With 10 bases removed from V and 4 bases from J, the gap between germline ends came to 16 bases. The V gene's germline CDR1 is SNHLY and CDR2 FYNNEI. The CDR3 here is CATRPRASTGELFF. The CDR3 DNA follows: TGTGCCACCAGGCCAAGGGCGAGCACCGGGGAGCTGTTTTTT.

This chain uses TRBV9 with TRBJ2-3; the D gene is possibly TRBD2 (6 bases). V was pared by 4 bases and J by 1 base, with 22 bases between. There are 18 residues in the CDR3. The germline CDR1 and CDR2 sequences are SGDLS and YYNGEE. CDR3 protein: CASSQTSLAGWGTDTQYF. The CDR3 coding sequence is TGTGCCAGCAGCCAGACCTCTCTGGCGGGGTGGGGCACAGATACGCAGTATTTT.

The genes are TRBV3-1 (or the pseudogene TRBV3-2) and TRBJ2-1; 11 nucleotides align to TRBD2. Germline CDR1 and CDR2: LGHDT and YNNKEL (reference sequence). J lost 3 bases, V lost 6 bases, and 4 bases had no gene match. The CDR3 runs to 15 residues. The CDR3 sequence: CASSRLAGFYNEQFF. The DNA for the CDR3 is TGTGCCAGCAGTCGACTAGCGGGGTTCTACAATGAGCAGTTCTTC.

This clone was seen only once. The rearrangement joins TRBV27 to TRBJ1-3; no firm D call. V dropped 6 bases and J dropped 2 bases, with 8 bases sitting between them. Looked up from germline, CDR1 is MNHEY and CDR2 is SMNVEV (reference sequence). CDR3 length: 13 amino acids. The CDR3, as DNA: TGTGCCAGCAGAGGGTTCGCTGGAAACACCATATATTTT. Encoded protein: CASRGFAGNTIYF.

The chain employs TRBV24-1 and TRBJ2-3; D is uncertain. Trimming stripped 3 bases from V and 2 bases from J, with 8 bases between. The germline gives CDR1 KGHDR, CDR2 SFDVKD. This CDR3 contains 14 residues. The CDR3 region is CATSDTTPTDTQYF. CDR3 sequence (DNA): TGTGCCACCAGTGATACGACCCCCACAGATACGCAGTATTTT.

J is TRBJ2-2 and V is TRBV10-3; D not certain. V gave up 0 bases and J gave up 6 bases, with 8 bases separating them. The CDR3 is 14 amino acids. Looked up from germline, CDR1 is ENHRY and CDR2 is SYGVKD. CDR3 sequence (DNA): TGTGCCATCAGTGAGTCTAGAGGTTCCGGGGAGCTGTTTTTT. It is translated as CAISESRGSGELFF.

The rearrangement uses TRBV30 and TRBJ2-4; 9 nucleotides match TRBD1. Trimming took 2 bases from V and 2 from J; bases not matched to a gene: 7. The length of the CDR3 is 16 residues. Germline assignment: CDR1 GTSNPN and CDR2 SVGIG (reference sequence). In DNA, the CDR3 is TGTGCCTGGAGTCACGGACAGGGGTCTACCAAAAACATTCAGTACTTC. Translated: CAWSHGQGSTKNIQYF.

This clone has just one count. The V call is TRBV7-2, the J call TRBJ1-1, with D maybe TRBD1 (6 bases). V shed 5 bases and J shed 3 bases, with 22 bases lying between them. The CDR3 has 17 amino acids. Germline V CDR1 and CDR2: SGHTA, FQGNSA. Here the CDR3 DNA reads TGTGCCAGCAGCATGTACAGGGACCCCATAACGGACACTGAAGCTTTCTTT. This encodes CASSMYRDPITDTEAFF.

V is TRBV25-1 and J is TRBJ1-4; D gene uncertain. The CDR3 spans 16 residues. Trimming cost V 3 bases and J 2 bases, with 13 bases left between them. The V gene's germline CDR1 is MGHDK and CDR2 SYGVNS. CDR3: CASSEFGVGTNEKLFF. The CDR3 region has the DNA TGTGCCAGCAGTGAGTTCGGGGTGGGGACTAATGAAAAACTGTTTTTT. The full variable domain, with the rest looked up from reference TRBV25-1 and TRBJ1-4, is EADIYQTPRYLVIGTGKKITLECSQTMGHDKMYWYQQDPGMELHLIHYSYGVNSTEKGDLSSESTVSRIRTEHFPLTLESARPSHTSQYLCASSEFGVGTNEKLFFGSGTQLSVL.

This chain joins TRBV7-2 and TRBJ2-7; 8 bases agree with TRBD1. J lost 5 bases, V lost 5 bases, and 11 bases had no gene match. The CDR3 contains 15 residues. CDR1 is SGHTA and CDR2 is FQGNSA in the germline V gene. The CDR3 loop is CASSQGRQGPHEQYF. Written as DNA, the CDR3 is TGTGCCAGCAGCCAGGGTAGACAGGGGCCCCACGAGCAGTACTTC. Combining the CDR3 with reference TRBV7-2 and TRBJ2-7 gives the whole variable domain GAGVSQSPSNKVTEKGKDVELRCDPISGHTALYWYRQSLGQGLEFLIYFQGNSAPDKSGLPSDRFSAERTGGSVSTLTIQRTQQEDSAVYLCASSQGRQGPHEQYFGPGTRLTVT.

This clone was seen more than once but under ten times. The V and J genes are TRBV7-6 and TRBJ2-1; D is unclear. Germline V gives CDR1 SGHVS, CDR2 FNYEAQ. Trimming removed 5 bases at V and 0 bases at J, with 14 bases between. The CDR3 contains 16 residues. Here the CDR3 reads CASSPRRNSSYNEQFF. The DNA for the CDR3 is TGTGCCAGCAGCCCCCGACGGAATAGCTCCTACAATGAGCAGTTCTTC.

J is TRBJ1-1 and V is TRBV10-1; 8 bases align to TRBD1. The V segment lost 5 bases and the J segment 4 bases; nucleotides outside the gene matches: 9. The V gene's germline CDR1 is WNHNN and CDR2 SYGVQD (reference sequence). The CDR3 runs to 15 residues. The CDR3 here is CASSPVTGAGTEAFF. CDR3 DNA sequence: TGCGCCAGCAGTCCGGTGACAGGGGCGGGCACTGAAGCTTTCTTT.

J is TRBJ2-5 and V is TRBV19; no reliable D call. CDR1 and CDR2 (germline): LNHDA, SQIVND (reference sequence). Between the trimmed V and J ends, which lost 2 bases and 2 bases, there was a span of 3 bases. The CDR3 is made up of 12 amino acids. In DNA form, the CDR3 reads TGTGCCAGTAGTATATGGCAAGAGACCCAGTACTTC. This codes for CASSIWQETQYF.

The chain recombines TRBV21-1 with TRBJ2-4. TRBV21-1 is tagged as a pseudogene. The CDR3 loop spans 16 amino acids. CDR3 in amino acids: CASSSRGPLAKNIQYF. The CDR3 DNA reads as TGTGCCAGCAGCTCCCGGGGGCCCTTAGCCAAAAACATTCAGTACTTC.